This passage covers 14 T cell receptor beta chains from one sample sequenced in a study of OX40 agonist ivuxolimab in advanced cancers. Data came from immunoSEQ multiplex PCR; TCRdb stores just in-frame clones and leaves some out. The table shows roughly 53,000 clones, with about 83% occurring only once. Source: CD4+ or CD8+ T cells sorted from blood, taken in a trial of the OX40 agonist ivuxolimab. The receptor source for this set is an adult with an advanced solid tumor such as melanoma, head and neck, liver or kidney cancer.

This clone appeared once. The chain carries TRBV28 and TRBJ2-7; 8 nucleotides line up with TRBD2. V lost 7 bases, J lost 0 bases, and 8 bases stayed unmatched. CDR3 length equals 15 residues. Germline assignment: CDR1 MDHEN and CDR2 SYDVKM. For the CDR3, the DNA is TGTGCCAGCACCCGGGGCGGGGGGATCTCCTACGAGCAGTACTTC. Translation: CASTRGGGISYEQYF.

The CDR3 sequence: CASSSIWGAYGYTF. CDR3 coding DNA: TGTGCCAGCAGTTCCATCTGGGGGGCGTATGGCTACACCTTC. The V gene is TRBV28, the J gene TRBJ1-2, with D possibly matching TRBD1 (6 bases). Germline CDR1 reads MDHEN; CDR2 reads SYDVKM. CDR3 size: 14 residues. The V gene lost 4 bases and the J gene lost 5 bases, with 14 bases spanning the gap.

V is TRBV4-3 and J is TRBJ1-1; D might be TRBD1 (6 bases). The V gene lost 0 bases and the J gene lost 4 bases, with 12 bases spanning the gap. Germline CDR1 LGHNA, CDR2 YSLEER. There are 15 residues in the CDR3. The DNA for the CDR3 is TGCGCCAGCAGCCAAGATTTTGCAGGGGTCACTGAAGCTTTCTTT. Its translation is CASSQDFAGVTEAFF.

This clone was seen only a few times. The chain links TRBV27 to TRBJ2-2; D may be TRBD1 (5 bases). There are 15 residues in the CDR3. CDR1 is MNHEY, CDR2 SMNVEV, per germline (reference sequence). The germline V and J ends were trimmed by 2 bases and 6 bases, with 13 bases remaining between them. CDR3 nucleotides: TGTGCCAGCAGTTTAGCAAATTGGGGCCCCGGGGAGCTGTTTTTT. Protein sequence: CASSLANWGPGELFF.

CDR3: CASSPLTGLYNEQFF. In DNA, the CDR3 is TGTGCCAGCAGCCCGCTGACAGGACTCTACAATGAGCAGTTCTTC. This chain links TRBV7-9 with TRBJ2-1, with D possibly matching TRBD1 (6 bases). V lost 5 bases and J 3 bases, leaving 14 bases between the germline ends. CDR1 is SEHNR and CDR2 is FQNEAQ in the germline V gene (reference sequence). This CDR3 contains 15 residues.

The V call is TRBV6-5, the J call TRBJ1-6; weak D call: TRBD1 (5 bases). Germline assignment: CDR1 MNHEY and CDR2 SVGAGI. The CDR3 covers 15 residues. Trimming cost V 6 bases and J 8 bases, with 17 bases left between them. In DNA form, the CDR3 reads TGTGCCAGCAGGCCTCAGACAGCGCATGATTCACCCCTCCACTTT. Its translation is CASRPQTAHDSPLHF.

This clone appeared once. This chain uses TRBV7-2 with TRBJ2-3, with D maybe TRBD2 (8 bases). The V end lost 5 bases, the J end lost 2 bases, and 20 bases lay between the germline ends. CDR3 size: 17 residues. CDR1 SGHTA and CDR2 FQGNSA come from the germline V gene. DNA for the CDR3: TGTGCCAGCAGCCGGGGGGGGCGACAGGGACACACAGATACGCAGTATTTT. It codes for CASSRGGRQGHTDTQYF.

The CDR3 spells CASGINRGKTEAFF. The CDR3 DNA reads as TGTGCCAGCGGCATCAACAGGGGAAAGACTGAAGCTTTCTTT. The chain couples TRBV28 to TRBJ1-1; 7 positions agree with TRBD1. The ends lost 8 bases at V and 5 bases at J; junction bases unmatched: 11. The CDR3 is made up of 14 amino acids. Per the germline V gene, CDR1 is MDHEN and CDR2 is SYDVKM.

J is TRBJ1-1 and V is TRBV5-5, with TRBD1 matching over 12 bases. The CDR3 runs 13 residues. CDR1 SGHKS and CDR2 YYEKEE come from the germline V gene (reference sequence). V gave up 4 bases and J gave up 8 bases; unmatched junction bases: 3. DNA for the CDR3: TGTGCCAGCAGCCCTGGGACAGGGGGCGAAGCTTTCTTT. It is translated as CASSPGTGGEAFF.

The rearrangement links TRBV7-6 to TRBJ1-4; TRBD1 aligns across 9 bases. Germline V gives CDR1 SGHVS, CDR2 FNYEAQ. The ends lost 5 bases at V and 6 bases at J; junction bases unmatched: 4. This CDR3 comprises 14 residues. CDR3 nucleotide sequence: TGTGCCAGCAGCGTACAGGGGGCGGATGAAAAACTGTTTTTT. This encodes CASSVQGADEKLFF.

V and J are TRBV18 and TRBJ1-1, with D unresolved. The germline gives CDR1 KGHSH, CDR2 LQKENI. This CDR3 has 11 residues. V was cut by 5 bases and J by 6 bases, with 7 bases left in between. CDR3 sequence (DNA): TGTGCCAGCTCAAGGGTTGCTGAAGCTTTCTTT. It encodes CASSRVAEAFF.

The rearrangement links TRBV21-1 to TRBJ1-2; TRBD1 is the table's D call and was not checked against the DNA. TRBV21-1 is a listed pseudogene. This CDR3 has 15 amino acids. The CDR3 is CASRDFDRGHYGYTF. CDR3 DNA: TGTGCCAGCAGAGACTTCGACAGGGGCCATTATGGCTACACCTTC.

This clone appeared once. This rearrangement joins TRBV5-6 to TRBJ1-1; D uncertain. This CDR3 spans 14 amino acids. V dropped 2 bases and J dropped 0 bases, with 8 bases sitting between them. Looked up from germline, CDR1 is SGHDT and CDR2 is YYEEEE. The DNA for the CDR3 is TGTGCCAGCAGCTTAGAACCTTTGAACACTGAAGCTTTCTTT. This translates into CASSLEPLNTEAFF.

A single count supports this clone. V is TRBV28 and J is TRBJ1-2; 7 bases are shared with TRBD1. The CDR3 has 14 residues. Germline loops: CDR1 MDHEN, CDR2 SYDVKM. V shed 7 bases, J shed 1 base, and the junction held 6 bases outside the gene matches. Here the CDR3 DNA reads TGTGCCAGCATCCGGGACAGACTTAACTATGGCTACACCTTC. Amino acids: CASIRDRLNYGYTF.